This T cell receptor (beta chain) emerged from a study of Ad26.COV2.S vaccination and SARS-CoV-2 variants (dated by TCRdb to the early 2020s). Context from the whole study: Vaccine-arm donors came from COV1001, a multicentre, randomized, double-blind, placebo-controlled phase I-IIa trial of Ad26.COV2.S in healthy adults. The specificity and breadth of SARS-CoV-2-reactive T cell receptors after Ad26.COV2.S vaccination were assessed by TCRbeta repertoire sequencing. Investigators remained blinded to trial group allocation during experiments and outcome assessment. Trial participants were randomized into five groups of five: low-dose or high-dose Ad26.COV2.S given once or twice, or placebo on both occasions. Ad26.COV2.S was given intramuscularly at 5x10^10 or 1x10^11 viral particles, as a single shot or as two shots 56 days apart. The TCR-sequenced set comprised around 32 samples: approximately 20 Ad26.COV2.S vaccine recipients, 5 placebo recipients and 8 SARS-CoV-2 convalescent individuals.

V lost 6 bases and J lost 0 bases; the stretch between them is 8 bases long. CDR1 and CDR2 were assigned from the germline V gene (reference sequence) as LNHDA and SQIVND. The CDR3 spans 13 residues, from the cysteine through the phenylalanine. Of all the DNA, just the CDR3 is kept, 39 bases in frame from base 1. Beyond this particular receptor, the publication reports: The authors noted that the TCR breadth and depth analyses may have underestimated total T cell responses. The study lacked the statistical power to compare responses across vaccine doses or regimens. Compared with placebo recipients, Ad26.COV2.S recipients showed higher spike-specific TCR breadth (P = 0.0014). Vaccine and placebo recipients had comparable non-spike TCR breadth, which fits with the vaccine containing only spike. Substantial breadth of spike-specific CD8+ and CD4+ T cell responses was reported after vaccination.

TCRbeta CDR3 regions were sequenced with the immunoSEQ Assay. After extraction, genomic DNA underwent amplification by bias-controlled multiplex PCR, followed by high-throughput sequencing. On the study's bioinformatics: To quantify the absolute abundance of every unique TCRbeta CDR3 region, sequences were collapsed and filtered. T cell fraction was estimated by normalization of TCRbeta template counts to usable DNA, with usable DNA being measured through amplification of reference genes present in all nucleated cells. Repertoire TCRs were annotated as SARS-CoV-2-specific by exact matching of V gene, CDR3 amino acid sequence and J gene to a known reactive TCR set. The reference SARS-CoV-2 TCR set was derived from MIRA and filtered for enrichment in COVID-19-positive ImmuneCODE repertoires, a step that removed public or cross-reactive TCRs. Using the MIRA antigens, annotated TCRs were further analysed by specific ORF or by position within an ORF. Breadth was defined as annotated unique rearrangements over total unique productive rearrangements; depth was the summed frequency of those rearrangements. Two-sided Wilcoxon rank-sum tests were applied when comparing TCR breadth between groups. Entries here come from immuneACCESS through TCRdb and include only in-frame sequences with V and J called. Some clones fail to appear in such tables; in the studies checked, an unresolved V gene covers under half of the shortfall, and the cause of the remainder is unknown. That table supplies the V and J calls and clone size; D and trimming were determined from the DNA. The sample contains 400,000 to 450,000 clones, 90% of them found a single time. The top ten hold 10% to 15% of the sample.

About this clone: Its antigen remains undetermined. The sample holds no much larger clone one base away, and base qualities are not on file.

The treatment or condition label here, explained by the study, means: some 20 received Ad26.COV2.S at low or high dose, single or two shots; five or six received placebo; per-sample allocation not given. For vaccine and placebo recipients, the sequenced repertoires came from samples collected on day 63 after the first injection. Cohort 1b enrolled around 23 adults aged 18-55 years at a single site in Boston, USA, between 29 July and 7 August 2020. Ad26.COV2.S was a replication-incompetent adenovirus type 26 vector expressing a prefusion-stabilized SARS-CoV-2 spike protein from the original Wuhan strain.

The sequenced sample was peripheral blood, obtained in a trial of Ad26.COV2.S vaccine versus placebo. This receptor chain uses TRBV19 and TRBJ1-1; the D gene is not confidently resolved. The receptor was derived from a person between 18 and 65 years old who received the Ad26.COV2.S COVID-19 vaccine or a placebo. The DNA sequence reads TGTGCCAGTAGCTCGCTGATGAACACTGAAGCTTTCTTT. This sequence encodes CASSSLMNTEAFF.